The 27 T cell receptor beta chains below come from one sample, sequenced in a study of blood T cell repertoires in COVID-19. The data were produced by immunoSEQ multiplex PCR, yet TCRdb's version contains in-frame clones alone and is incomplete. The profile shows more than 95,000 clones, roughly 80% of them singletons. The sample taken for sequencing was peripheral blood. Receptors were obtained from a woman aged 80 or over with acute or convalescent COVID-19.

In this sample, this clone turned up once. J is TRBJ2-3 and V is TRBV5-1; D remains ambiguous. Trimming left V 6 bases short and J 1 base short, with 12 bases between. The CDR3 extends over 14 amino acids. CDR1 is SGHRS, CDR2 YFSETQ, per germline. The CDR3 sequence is CASTPFTGTDTQYF. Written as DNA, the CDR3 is TGCGCCAGCACCCCATTTACAGGCACAGATACGCAGTATTTT.

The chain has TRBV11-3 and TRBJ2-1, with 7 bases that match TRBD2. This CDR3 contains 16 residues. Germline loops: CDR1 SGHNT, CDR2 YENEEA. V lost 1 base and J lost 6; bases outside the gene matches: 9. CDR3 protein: CASSLGVSGKGNEQFF. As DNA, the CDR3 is TGTGCCAGCAGCTTAGGAGTCAGCGGGAAGGGCAATGAGCAGTTCTTC.

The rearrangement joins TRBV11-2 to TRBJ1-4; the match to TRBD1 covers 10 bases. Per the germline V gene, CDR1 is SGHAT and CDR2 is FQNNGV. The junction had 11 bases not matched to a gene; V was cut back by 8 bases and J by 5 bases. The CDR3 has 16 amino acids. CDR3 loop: CASYPRQGAFNEKLFF. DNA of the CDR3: TGTGCCAGCTATCCCAGACAGGGGGCTTTCAATGAAAAACTGTTTTTT.

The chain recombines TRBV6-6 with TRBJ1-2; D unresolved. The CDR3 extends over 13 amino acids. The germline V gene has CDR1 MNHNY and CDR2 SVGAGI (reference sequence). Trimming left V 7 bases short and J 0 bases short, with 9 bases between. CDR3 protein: CASTVYSNYGYTF. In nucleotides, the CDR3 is TGTGCCAGCACCGTTTACTCTAACTATGGCTACACCTTC.

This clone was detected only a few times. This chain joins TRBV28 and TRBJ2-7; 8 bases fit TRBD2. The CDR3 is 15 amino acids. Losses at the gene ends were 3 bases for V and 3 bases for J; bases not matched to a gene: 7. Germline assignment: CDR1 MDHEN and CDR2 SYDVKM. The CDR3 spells CASSFHRTSSYEQYF. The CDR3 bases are TGTGCCAGCAGTTTCCATCGGACTAGCAGCTACGAGCAGTACTTC.

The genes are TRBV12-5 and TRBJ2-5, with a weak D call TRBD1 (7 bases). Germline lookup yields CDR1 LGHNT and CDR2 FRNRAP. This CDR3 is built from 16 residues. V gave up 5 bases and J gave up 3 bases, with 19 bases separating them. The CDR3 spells CASGQGGSTREETQYF. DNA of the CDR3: TGTGCTAGTGGTCAGGGGGGATCTACACGAGAAGAGACCCAGTACTTC. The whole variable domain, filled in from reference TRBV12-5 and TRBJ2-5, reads DARVTQTPRHKVTEMGQEVTMRCQPILGHNTVFWYRQTMMQGLELLAYFRNRAPLDDSGMPKDRFSAEMPDATLATLKIQPSEPRDSAVYFCASGQGGSTREETQYFGPGTRLLVL.

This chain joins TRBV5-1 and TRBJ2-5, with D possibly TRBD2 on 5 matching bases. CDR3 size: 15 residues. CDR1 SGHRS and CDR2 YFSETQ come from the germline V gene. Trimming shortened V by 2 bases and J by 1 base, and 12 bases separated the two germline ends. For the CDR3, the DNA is TGCGCCAGCAGCTTTAACGGGAACACCCAAGAGACCCAGTACTTC. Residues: CASSFNGNTQETQYF.

The CDR3 nucleotides read TGTGCCAGCAGTCTACAGAGAGACACAGATACGCAGTATTTT. It yields the protein CASSLQRDTDTQYF. This sequence joins TRBV27 and TRBJ2-3; D is uncertain. The V end lost 5 bases, the J end lost 2 bases, and 11 bases lay between the germline ends. There are 14 residues in the CDR3. CDR1 is MNHEY, CDR2 SMNVEV, per germline (reference sequence).

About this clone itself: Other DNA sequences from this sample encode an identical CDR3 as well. In DNA, the CDR3 is TGTGCCAGTAGTATTCGGGGACAGGGGGCTATCAGCTCCTACAATGAGCAGTTCTTC. Amino acids: CASSIRGQGAISSYNEQFF. The chain carries TRBV19 and TRBJ2-1; 12 bases line up with TRBD1. Germline V gene data show CDR1 as LNHDA and CDR2 as SQIVND (reference sequence). Unmatched junction bases numbered 9, after V lost 3 bases and J lost 0 bases. The CDR3 spans 19 residues. The full variable domain, with the rest looked up from reference TRBV19 and TRBJ2-1, is DGGITQSPKYLFRKEGQNVTLSCEQNLNHDAMYWYRQDPGQGLRLIYYSQIVNDFQKGDIAEGYSVSREKKESFPLTVTSAQKNPTAFYLCASSIRGQGAISSYNEQFFGPGTRLTVL.

The CDR3 region is CASSGGQGNSPLHF. The CDR3 DNA is TGTGCCAGCTCCGGGGGACAGGGGAATTCACCCCTCCACTTT. The chain uses TRBV18 and TRBJ1-6; 10 nucleotides match TRBD1. J was trimmed by 7 bases and V by 6 bases; bases with no gene match: 3. The CDR3 has 14 residues. The germline gives CDR1 KGHSH, CDR2 LQKENI.

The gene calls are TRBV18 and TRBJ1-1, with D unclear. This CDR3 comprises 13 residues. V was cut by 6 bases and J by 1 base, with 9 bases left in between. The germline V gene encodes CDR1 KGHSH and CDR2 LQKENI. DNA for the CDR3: TGTGCCAGCTCGTCGGCGGCGAACACTGAAGCTTTCTTT. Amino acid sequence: CASSSAANTEAFF.

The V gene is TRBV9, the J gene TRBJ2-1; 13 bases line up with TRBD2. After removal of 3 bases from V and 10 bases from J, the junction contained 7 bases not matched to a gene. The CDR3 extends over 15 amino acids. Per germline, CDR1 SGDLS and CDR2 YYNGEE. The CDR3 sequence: CASSAGTSGALEQFF. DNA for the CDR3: TGTGCCAGCAGCGCCGGGACTAGCGGGGCCTTAGAGCAGTTCTTC. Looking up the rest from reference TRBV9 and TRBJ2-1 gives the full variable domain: DSGVTQTPKHLITATGQRVTLRCSPRSGDLSVYWYQQSLDQGLQFLIQYYNGEERAKGNILERFSAQQFPDLHSELNLSSLELGDSALYFCASSAGTSGALEQFFGPGTRLTVL.

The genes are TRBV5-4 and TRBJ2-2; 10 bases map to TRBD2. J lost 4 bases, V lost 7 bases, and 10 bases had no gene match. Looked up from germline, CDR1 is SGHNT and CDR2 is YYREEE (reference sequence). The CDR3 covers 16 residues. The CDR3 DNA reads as TGTGCCAGCGCCTCTAGCGGGAGTCGTTTCACCGGGGAGCTGTTTTTT. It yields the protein CASASSGSRFTGELFF.

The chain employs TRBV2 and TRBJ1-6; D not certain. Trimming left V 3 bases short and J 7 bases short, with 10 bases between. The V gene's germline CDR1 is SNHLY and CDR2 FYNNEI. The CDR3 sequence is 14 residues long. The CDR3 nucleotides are TGTGCCAGCAGTGAGAGGAGTGTAAATTCACCCCTCCACTTT. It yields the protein CASSERSVNSPLHF.

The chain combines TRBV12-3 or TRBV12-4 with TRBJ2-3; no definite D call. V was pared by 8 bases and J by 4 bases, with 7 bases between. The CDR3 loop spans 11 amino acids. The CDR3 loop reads CASLTADTQYF. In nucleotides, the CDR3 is TGTGCCAGCCTCACGGCAGATACGCAGTATTTT.

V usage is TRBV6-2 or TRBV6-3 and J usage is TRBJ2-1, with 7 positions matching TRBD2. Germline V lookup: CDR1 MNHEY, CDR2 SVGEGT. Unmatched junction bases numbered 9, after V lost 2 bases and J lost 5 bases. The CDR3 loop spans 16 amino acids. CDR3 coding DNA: TGTGCCAGCAGTTACGGGGTGCTAGCGGTTGACAATGAGCAGTTCTTC. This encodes CASSYGVLAVDNEQFF.

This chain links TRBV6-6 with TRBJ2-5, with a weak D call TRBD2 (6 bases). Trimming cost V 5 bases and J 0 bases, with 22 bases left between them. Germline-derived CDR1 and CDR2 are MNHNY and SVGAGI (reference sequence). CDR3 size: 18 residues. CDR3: CASSRGFGGGTYQETQYF. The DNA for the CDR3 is TGTGCCAGCAGTCGAGGGTTCGGTGGGGGGACTTACCAAGAGACCCAGTACTTC.

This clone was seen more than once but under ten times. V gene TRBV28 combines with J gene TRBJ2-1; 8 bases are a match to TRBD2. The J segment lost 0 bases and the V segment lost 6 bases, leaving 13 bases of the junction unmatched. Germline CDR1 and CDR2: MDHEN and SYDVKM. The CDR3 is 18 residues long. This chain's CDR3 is CASSSSGMEGPSYNEQFF. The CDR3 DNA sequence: TGTGCCAGCAGCAGTAGCGGGATGGAAGGTCCCTCCTACAATGAGCAGTTCTTC.

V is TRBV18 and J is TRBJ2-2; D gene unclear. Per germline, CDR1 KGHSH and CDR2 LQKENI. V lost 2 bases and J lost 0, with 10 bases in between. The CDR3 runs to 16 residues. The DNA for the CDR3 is TGTGCCAGCTCACCAACGAGACAATCGAACACCGGGGAGCTGTTTTTT. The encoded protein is CASSPTRQSNTGELFF.

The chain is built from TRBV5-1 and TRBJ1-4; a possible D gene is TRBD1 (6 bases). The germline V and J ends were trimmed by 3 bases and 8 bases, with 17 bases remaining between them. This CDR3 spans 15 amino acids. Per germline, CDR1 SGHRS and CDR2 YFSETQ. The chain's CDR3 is CASSWGTGLGEKLFF. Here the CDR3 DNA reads TGCGCCAGCAGCTGGGGAACAGGGTTAGGGGAAAAACTGTTTTTT.

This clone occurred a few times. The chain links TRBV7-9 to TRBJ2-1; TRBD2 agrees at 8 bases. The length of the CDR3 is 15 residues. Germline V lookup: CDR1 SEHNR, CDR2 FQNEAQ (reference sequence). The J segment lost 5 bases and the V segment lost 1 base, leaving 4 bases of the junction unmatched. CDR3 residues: CASSLGGTSDNEQFF. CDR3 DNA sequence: TGTGCCAGCAGCTTAGGAGGGACTAGTGACAATGAGCAGTTCTTC.

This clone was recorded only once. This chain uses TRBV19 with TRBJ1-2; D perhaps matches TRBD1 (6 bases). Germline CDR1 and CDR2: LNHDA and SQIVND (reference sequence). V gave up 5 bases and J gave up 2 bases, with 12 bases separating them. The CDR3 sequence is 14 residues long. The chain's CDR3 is CASSADSRNYGYTF. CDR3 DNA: TGTGCCAGTAGTGCGGACAGTAGGAACTATGGCTACACCTTC.

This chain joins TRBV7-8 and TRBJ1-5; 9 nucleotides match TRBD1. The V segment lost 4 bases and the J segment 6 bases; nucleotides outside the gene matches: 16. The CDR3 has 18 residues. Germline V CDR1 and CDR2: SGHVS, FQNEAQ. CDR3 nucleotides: TGTGCCAGCAGCTCCCAGACAGGGGGGCTAGGGTCGAGTCAGCCCCAGCATTTT. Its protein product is CASSSQTGGLGSSQPQHF.

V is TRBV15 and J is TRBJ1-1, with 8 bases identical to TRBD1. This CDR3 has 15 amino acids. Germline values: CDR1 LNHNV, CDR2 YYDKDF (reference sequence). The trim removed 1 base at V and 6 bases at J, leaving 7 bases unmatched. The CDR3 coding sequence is TGTGCCACCAGCAGAGTTGACAGGGGAGTCGCTGAAGCTTTCTTT. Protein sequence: CATSRVDRGVAEAFF.

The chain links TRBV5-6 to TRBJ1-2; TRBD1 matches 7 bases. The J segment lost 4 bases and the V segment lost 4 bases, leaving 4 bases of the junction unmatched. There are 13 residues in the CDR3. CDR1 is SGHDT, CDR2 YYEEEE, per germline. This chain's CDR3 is CASSTGQTYGYTF. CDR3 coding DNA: TGTGCCAGCAGCACGGGACAGACCTATGGCTACACCTTC.

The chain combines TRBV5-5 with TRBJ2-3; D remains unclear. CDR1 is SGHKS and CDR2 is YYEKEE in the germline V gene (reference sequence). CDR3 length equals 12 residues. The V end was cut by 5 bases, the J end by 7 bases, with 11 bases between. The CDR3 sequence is CASRVQPNTQYF. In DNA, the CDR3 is TGTGCCAGCAGAGTACAGCCGAATACGCAGTATTTT.

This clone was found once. CDR3 amino acids: CASSQGGPGNTIYF. For the CDR3, the DNA is TGTGCCAGCAGCCAAGGGGGCCCTGGAAACACCATATATTTT. The chain couples TRBV3-1 (or the pseudogene TRBV3-2) to TRBJ1-3, with D perhaps matching TRBD1 (5 bases). The CDR3 spans 14 residues. The germline V gene encodes CDR1 LGHDT and CDR2 YNNKEL (reference sequence). V lost 1 base, J lost 2 bases, and 6 bases lay in between.